This TCR beta chain was captured in a study of T cell clonality in common variable immunodeficiency. Study conclusions and caveats: TCRbeta clonality was increased in CVID versus healthy controls. What drives increased CVID clonality needs T cell subpopulation sequencing. Compared with controls, CVID subjects had fewer shared TCRbeta clones.

The data were produced by immunoSEQ multiplex PCR, yet TCRdb's version contains in-frame clones alone and is incomplete. The table lists around 55,000 clones, with no singletons. Trimming cost V 4 bases and J 3 bases, with 22 bases left between them. The length of the CDR3 is 18 residues. Germline assignment: CDR1 LNHDA and CDR2 SQIVND (reference sequence). Each donor provided about 5 to 9 ml of heparinized whole blood. This clone was counted at least ten times. The antigen is not known. With the read ending 3 residues before the CDR3 end, the germline J gene is used to fill in that end. This clonotype was sampled from a person aged 18 to 75 in good health. Sequencing input: peripheral blood mononuclear cells. This chain links TRBV19 with TRBJ2-4; possibly TRBD1 for D (6 bases). The CDR3 loop reads CASSKFNTGFGGKNIQYF. Incomplete CDR3 DNA: TGTGCCAGTAGTAAATTCAATACAGGGTTTGGAGGCAAAAACATT.